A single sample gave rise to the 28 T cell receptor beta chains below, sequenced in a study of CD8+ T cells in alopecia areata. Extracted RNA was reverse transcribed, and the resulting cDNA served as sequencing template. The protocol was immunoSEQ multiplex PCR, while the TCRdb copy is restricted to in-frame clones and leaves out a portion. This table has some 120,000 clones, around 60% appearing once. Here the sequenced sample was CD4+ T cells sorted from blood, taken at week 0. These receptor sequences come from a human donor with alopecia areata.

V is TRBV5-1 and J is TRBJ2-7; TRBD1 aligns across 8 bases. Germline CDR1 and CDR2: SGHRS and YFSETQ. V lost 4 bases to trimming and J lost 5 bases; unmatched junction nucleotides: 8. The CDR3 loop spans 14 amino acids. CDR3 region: CASSMQGALNEQYF. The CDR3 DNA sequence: TGCGCCAGCAGCATGCAGGGGGCTCTTAACGAGCAGTACTTC.

The CDR3 is CASSEGQGKAGELFF. CDR3 nucleotide sequence: TGTGCCAGCAGTGAAGGACAGGGGAAAGCCGGGGAGCTGTTTTTT. The chain couples TRBV2 to TRBJ2-2, with 8 bases lining up with TRBD1. V lost 1 base, J lost 6 bases, and 4 bases stayed unmatched. The CDR3 contains 15 residues. Germline loops: CDR1 SNHLY, CDR2 FYNNEI.

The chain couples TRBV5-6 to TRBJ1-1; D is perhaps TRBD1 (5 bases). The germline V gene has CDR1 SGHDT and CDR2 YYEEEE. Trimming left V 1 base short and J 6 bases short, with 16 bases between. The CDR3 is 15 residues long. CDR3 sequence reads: CASSLYGREGSEAFF. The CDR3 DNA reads TGTGCCAGCAGCTTGTATGGCAGGGAGGGCTCTGAAGCTTTCTTT.

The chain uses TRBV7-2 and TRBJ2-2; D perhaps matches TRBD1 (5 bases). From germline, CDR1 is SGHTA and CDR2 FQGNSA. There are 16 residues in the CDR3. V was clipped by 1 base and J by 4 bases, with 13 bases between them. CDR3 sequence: CASSLDRQFSTGELFF. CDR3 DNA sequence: TGTGCCAGCAGCTTAGATCGACAGTTCAGCACCGGGGAGCTGTTTTTT.

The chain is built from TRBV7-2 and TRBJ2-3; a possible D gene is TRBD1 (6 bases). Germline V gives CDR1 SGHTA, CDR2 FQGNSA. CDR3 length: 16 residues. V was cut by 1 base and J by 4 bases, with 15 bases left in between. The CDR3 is CASSLVGGRSADTQYF. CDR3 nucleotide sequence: TGTGCCAGCAGCTTAGTTGGGGGCCGTTCGGCAGATACGCAGTATTTT.

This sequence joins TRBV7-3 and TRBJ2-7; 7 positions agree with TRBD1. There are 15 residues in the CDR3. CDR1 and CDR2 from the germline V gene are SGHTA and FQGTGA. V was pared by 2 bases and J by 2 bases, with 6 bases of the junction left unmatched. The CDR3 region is CASSLGRQGPYEQYF. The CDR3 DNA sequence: TGTGCCAGCAGCTTAGGCCGACAGGGCCCCTACGAGCAGTACTTC.

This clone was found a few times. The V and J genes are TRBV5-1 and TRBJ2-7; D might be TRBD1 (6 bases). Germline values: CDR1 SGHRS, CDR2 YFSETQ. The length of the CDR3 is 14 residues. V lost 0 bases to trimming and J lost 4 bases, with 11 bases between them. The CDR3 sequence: CASSLAPDSYEQYF. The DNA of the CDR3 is TGCGCCAGCAGCTTGGCCCCGGACAGTTACGAGCAGTACTTC. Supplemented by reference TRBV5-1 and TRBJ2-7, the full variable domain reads KAGVTQTPRYLIKTRGQQVTLSCSPISGHRSVSWYQQTPGQGLQFLFEYFSETQRNKGNFPGRFSGRQFSNSRSEMNVSTLELGDSALYLCASSLAPDSYEQYFGPGTRLTVT.

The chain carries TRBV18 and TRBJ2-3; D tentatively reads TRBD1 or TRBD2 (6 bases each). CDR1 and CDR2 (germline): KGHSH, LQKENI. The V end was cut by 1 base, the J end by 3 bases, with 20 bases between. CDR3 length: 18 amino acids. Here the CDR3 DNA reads TGTGCCAGCTCACCACGGCGGGACATGATTCAGAGGACAGATACGCAGTATTTT. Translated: CASSPRRDMIQRTDTQYF.

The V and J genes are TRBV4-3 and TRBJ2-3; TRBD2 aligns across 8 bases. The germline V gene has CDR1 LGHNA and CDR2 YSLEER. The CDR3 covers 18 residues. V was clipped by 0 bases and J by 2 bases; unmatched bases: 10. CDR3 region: CASSQDSAERGITDTQYF. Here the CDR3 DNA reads TGCGCCAGCAGCCAAGATAGTGCAGAGCGGGGGATCACAGATACGCAGTATTTT.

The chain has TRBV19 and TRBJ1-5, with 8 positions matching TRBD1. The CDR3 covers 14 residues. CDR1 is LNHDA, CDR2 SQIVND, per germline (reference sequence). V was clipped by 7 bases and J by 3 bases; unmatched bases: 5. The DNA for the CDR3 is TGTGCCAGTAAACACCAGGGGGCCAATCAGCCCCAGCATTTT. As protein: CASKHQGANQPQHF. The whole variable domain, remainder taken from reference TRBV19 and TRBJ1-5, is DGGITQSPKYLFRKEGQNVTLSCEQNLNHDAMYWYRQDPGQGLRLIYYSQIVNDFQKGDIAEGYSVSREKKESFPLTVTSAQKNPTAFYLCASKHQGANQPQHFGDGTRLSIL.

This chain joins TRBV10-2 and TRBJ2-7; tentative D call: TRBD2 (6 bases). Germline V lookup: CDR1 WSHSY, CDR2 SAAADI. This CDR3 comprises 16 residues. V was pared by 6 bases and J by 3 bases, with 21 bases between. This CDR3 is CASREAGRGEDYEQYF. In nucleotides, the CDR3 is TGCGCCAGCAGAGAAGCGGGTCGGGGCGAGGACTACGAGCAGTACTTC.

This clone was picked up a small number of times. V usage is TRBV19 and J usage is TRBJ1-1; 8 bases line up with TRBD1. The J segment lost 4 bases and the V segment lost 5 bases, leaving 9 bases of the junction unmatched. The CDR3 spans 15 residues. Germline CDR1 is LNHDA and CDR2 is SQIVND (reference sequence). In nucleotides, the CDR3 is TGTGCCAGTAGTTTTGGACAGGGAGGTGGCACTGAAGCTTTCTTT. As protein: CASSFGQGGGTEAFF.

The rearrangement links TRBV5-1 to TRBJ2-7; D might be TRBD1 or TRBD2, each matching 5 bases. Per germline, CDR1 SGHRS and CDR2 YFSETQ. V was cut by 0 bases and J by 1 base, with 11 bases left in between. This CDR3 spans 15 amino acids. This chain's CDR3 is CASSLAYEGSYEQYF. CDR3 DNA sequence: TGCGCCAGCAGCTTGGCCTACGAGGGGTCCTACGAGCAGTACTTC.

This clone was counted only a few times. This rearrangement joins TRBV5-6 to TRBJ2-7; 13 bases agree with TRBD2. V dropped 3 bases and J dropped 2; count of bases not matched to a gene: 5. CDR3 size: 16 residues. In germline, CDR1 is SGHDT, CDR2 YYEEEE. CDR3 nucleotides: TGTGCCAGCAGCTCCGGACTAGCGGGAGTCGCCTACGAGCAGTACTTC. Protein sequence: CASSSGLAGVAYEQYF.

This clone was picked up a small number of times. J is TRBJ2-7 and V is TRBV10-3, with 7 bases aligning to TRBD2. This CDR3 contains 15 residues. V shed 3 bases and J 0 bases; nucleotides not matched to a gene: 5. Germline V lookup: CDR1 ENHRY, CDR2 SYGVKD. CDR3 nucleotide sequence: TGTGCCATCAGTGAAACTAGCGAAAGCTCCTACGAGCAGTACTTC. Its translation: CAISETSESSYEQYF.

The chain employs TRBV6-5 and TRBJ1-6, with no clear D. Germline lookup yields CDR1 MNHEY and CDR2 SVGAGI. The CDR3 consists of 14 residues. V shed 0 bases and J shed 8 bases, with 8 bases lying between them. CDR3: CASSYSKLYSPLHF. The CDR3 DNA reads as TGTGCCAGCAGTTACTCGAAGCTTTATTCACCCCTCCACTTT.

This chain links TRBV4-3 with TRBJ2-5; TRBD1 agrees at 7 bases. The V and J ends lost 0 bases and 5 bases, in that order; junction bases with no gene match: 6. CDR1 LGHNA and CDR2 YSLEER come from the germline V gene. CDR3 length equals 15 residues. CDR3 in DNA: TGCGCCAGCAGCCAAGATAAGGGGGCCTATGAGACCCAGTACTTC. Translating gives CASSQDKGAYETQYF.

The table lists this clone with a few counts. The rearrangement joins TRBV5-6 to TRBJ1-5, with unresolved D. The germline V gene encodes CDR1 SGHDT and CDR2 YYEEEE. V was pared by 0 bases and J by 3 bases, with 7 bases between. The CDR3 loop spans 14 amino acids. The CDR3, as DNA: TGTGCCAGCAGCTTGGACGGTTCCAATCAGCCCCAGCATTTT. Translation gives CASSLDGSNQPQHF.

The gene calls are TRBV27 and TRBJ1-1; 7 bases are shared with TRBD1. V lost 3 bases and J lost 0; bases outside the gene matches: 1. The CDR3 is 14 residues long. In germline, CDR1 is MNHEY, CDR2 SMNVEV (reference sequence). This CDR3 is CASSFGTVNTEAFF. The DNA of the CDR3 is TGTGCCAGCAGTTTTGGGACAGTGAACACTGAAGCTTTCTTT.

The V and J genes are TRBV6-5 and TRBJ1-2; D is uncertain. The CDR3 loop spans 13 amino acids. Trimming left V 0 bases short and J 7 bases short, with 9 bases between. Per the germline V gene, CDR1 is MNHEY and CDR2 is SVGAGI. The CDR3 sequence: CASSYSIGGGYTF. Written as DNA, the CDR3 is TGTGCCAGCAGTTACTCAATAGGCGGTGGCTACACCTTC.

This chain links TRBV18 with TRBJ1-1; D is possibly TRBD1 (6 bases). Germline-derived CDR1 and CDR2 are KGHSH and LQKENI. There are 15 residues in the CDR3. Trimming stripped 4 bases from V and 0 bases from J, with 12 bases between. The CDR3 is CASSLGHIMNTEAFF. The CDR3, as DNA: TGTGCCAGCTCACTGGGACACATAATGAACACTGAAGCTTTCTTT. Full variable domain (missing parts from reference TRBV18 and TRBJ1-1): NAGVMQNPRHLVRRRGQEARLRCSPMKGHSHVYWYRQLPEEGLKFMVYLQKENIIDESGMPKERFSAEFPKEGPSILRIQQVVRGDSAAYFCASSLGHIMNTEAFFGQGTRLTVV.

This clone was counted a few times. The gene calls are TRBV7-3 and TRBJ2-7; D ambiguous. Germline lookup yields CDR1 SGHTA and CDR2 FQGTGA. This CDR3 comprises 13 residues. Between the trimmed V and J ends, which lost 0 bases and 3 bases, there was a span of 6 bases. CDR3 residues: CASSLTRNYEQYF. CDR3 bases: TGTGCCAGCAGCTTAACCAGGAACTACGAGCAGTACTTC.

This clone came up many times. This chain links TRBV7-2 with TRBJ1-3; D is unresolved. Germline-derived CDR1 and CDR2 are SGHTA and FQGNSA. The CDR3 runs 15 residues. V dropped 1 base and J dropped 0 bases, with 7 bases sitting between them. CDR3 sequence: CASSLEGLSGNTIYF. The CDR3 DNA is TGTGCCAGCAGCTTAGAAGGCCTCTCTGGAAACACCATATATTTT.

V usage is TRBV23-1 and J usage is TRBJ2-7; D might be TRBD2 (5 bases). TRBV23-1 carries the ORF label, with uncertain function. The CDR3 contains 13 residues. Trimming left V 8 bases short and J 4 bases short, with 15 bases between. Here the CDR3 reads CASYRGVHYEQYF. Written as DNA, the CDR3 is TGCGCCAGCTACCGGGGAGTCCATTACGAGCAGTACTTC.

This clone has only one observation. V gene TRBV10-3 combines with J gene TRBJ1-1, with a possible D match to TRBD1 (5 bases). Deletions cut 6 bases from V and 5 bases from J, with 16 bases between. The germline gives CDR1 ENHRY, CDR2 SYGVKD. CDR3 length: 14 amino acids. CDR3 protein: CAISPQGDETEAFF. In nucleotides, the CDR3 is TGTGCCATCAGCCCCCAGGGAGATGAAACTGAAGCTTTCTTT.

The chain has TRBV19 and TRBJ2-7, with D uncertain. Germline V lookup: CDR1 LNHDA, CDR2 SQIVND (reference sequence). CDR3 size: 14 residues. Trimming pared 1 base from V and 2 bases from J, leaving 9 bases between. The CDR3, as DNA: TGTGCCAGTAGTATAGGTGGTGGCACCTACGAGCAGTACTTC. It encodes CASSIGGGTYEQYF.

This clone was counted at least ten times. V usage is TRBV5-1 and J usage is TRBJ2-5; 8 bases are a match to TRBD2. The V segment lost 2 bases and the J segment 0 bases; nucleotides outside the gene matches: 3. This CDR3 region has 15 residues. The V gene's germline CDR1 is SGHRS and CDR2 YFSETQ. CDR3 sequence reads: CASSFSGENQETQYF. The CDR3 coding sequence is TGCGCCAGCAGCTTTAGCGGGGAGAACCAAGAGACCCAGTACTTC.

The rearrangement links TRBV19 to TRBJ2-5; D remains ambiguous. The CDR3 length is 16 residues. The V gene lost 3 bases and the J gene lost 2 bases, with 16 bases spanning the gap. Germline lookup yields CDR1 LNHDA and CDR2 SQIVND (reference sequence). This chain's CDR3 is CASSMRLSGTQETQYF. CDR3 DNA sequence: TGTGCCAGTAGTATGAGACTGTCGGGCACACAAGAGACCCAGTACTTC.